The 19 T cell receptor beta chains below were found in one sample sequenced in a study of T-cell memory formation after mild COVID-19. One entry per CDR3 protein, called by TCRdb with MiXCR from the 5' RACE reads. This table holds roughly 450,000 distinct CDR3 sequences, roughly 20% found once. Sequencing used PBMCs or a T cell subset sorted from them (not recorded which). These receptors were obtained from an adult woman who had mild COVID-19 (a few samples of this study predate the infection). Cell type and time point are not known.

The chain couples TRBV30 to TRBJ1-2; D gene ambiguous. This CDR3 comprises 16 residues. Germline loops: CDR1 GTSNPN, CDR2 SVGIG (reference sequence). The V end lost 2 bases, the J end lost 7 bases, and 23 bases lay between the germline ends. The CDR3, as DNA: TGTGCCTGGAGTTCCACTTCCTACACAAGGGCCTTTGGCTACACCTTC. It yields the protein CAWSSTSYTRAFGYTF. The full variable domain, with the rest looked up from reference TRBV30 and TRBJ1-2, is SQTIHQWPATLVQPVGSPLSLECTVEGTSNPNLYWYRQAAGRGLQLLFYSVGIGQISSEVPQNLSASRPQDRQFILSSKKLLLSDSGFYLCAWSSTSYTRAFGYTFGSGTRLTVV.

This clonotype was seen only a few times. The chain uses TRBV29-1 and TRBJ2-6; no clear D gene. This CDR3 is 13 amino acids long. Trimming removed 6 bases at V and 0 bases at J, with 6 bases between. Germline loops: CDR1 SQVTM, CDR2 ANQGSEA. CDR3 sequence reads: CSVGFSGANVLTF. The CDR3 bases are TGCAGCGTCGGATTCTCTGGGGCCAACGTCCTGACTTTC.

This rearrangement joins TRBV4-1 to TRBJ1-1; tentative D call: TRBD1 (6 bases). Trimming removed 6 bases at V and 5 bases at J, with 19 bases between. The CDR3 is 15 amino acids. Germline V CDR1 and CDR2: MGHRA, YSYEKL. The CDR3 here is CASRELRGANTEAFF. The CDR3 DNA reads as TGCGCCAGCAGGGAACTACGGGGGGCGAATACTGAAGCTTTCTTT.

This clonotype was seen repeatedly, ten times or more. The DNA for the CDR3 is TGCAGTGCCCTGGGGGTTAGTGGGCCGCATTACAATGAGCAGTTCTTC. Amino acids: CSALGVSGPHYNEQFF. The J gene is TRBJ2-1, the V gene TRBV20-1; D may match TRBD1 or TRBD2 (5 bases each). The CDR3 has 16 amino acids. V lost 6 bases and J 4 bases, leaving 22 bases between the germline ends. Germline CDR1 is DFQATT and CDR2 is SNEGSKA (reference sequence).

The J gene is TRBJ2-2, the V gene TRBV13; 8 positions match TRBD1. In germline, CDR1 is PRHDT, CDR2 FYEKMQ (reference sequence). The CDR3 runs 16 residues. V was pared by 5 bases and J by 0 bases, with 5 bases of the junction left unmatched. As DNA, the CDR3 is TGTGCCAGCAGCCCGACAGGGGTCGCGAACACCGGGGAGCTGTTTTTT. Amino acid sequence: CASSPTGVANTGELFF.

This clonotype was detected a few times. V and J are TRBV5-5 and TRBJ1-2, with D tentatively TRBD1 (5 bases). The CDR3 covers 19 residues. Trimming cost V 4 bases and J 1 base, with 26 bases left between them. The germline gives CDR1 SGHKS, CDR2 YYEKEE (reference sequence). CDR3 region: CASSERGHFYITFNYGYTF. In nucleotides, the CDR3 is TGTGCCAGCAGCGAAAGAGGACACTTCTATATTACCTTTAACTATGGCTACACCTTC.

The V and J genes are TRBV5-1 and TRBJ2-5; D call uncertain. The CDR3 has 13 residues. The germline V gene encodes CDR1 SGHRS and CDR2 YFSETQ. Trimming shortened V by 1 base and J by 1 base, and 5 bases separated the two germline ends. The CDR3 region has the DNA TGCGCCAGCAGCTTGTTCCCCCAAGAGACCCAGTACTTC. Amino acids: CASSLFPQETQYF.

A single count supports this clonotype. The chain has TRBV6-6 and TRBJ2-1; 13 nucleotides match TRBD2. V shed 6 bases and J 7 bases; nucleotides not matched to a gene: 12. Germline V CDR1 and CDR2: MNHNY, SVGAGI (reference sequence). The CDR3 runs to 17 residues. The CDR3: CASRLAGGHGEDNEQFF. CDR3 in DNA: TGTGCCAGCAGACTAGCGGGGGGGCATGGTGAGGATAATGAGCAGTTCTTC.

This clonotype was detected ten times or more. The chain recombines TRBV20-1 with TRBJ1-1, with a weak D call TRBD1 (6 bases). The CDR3 runs 12 residues. Trimming removed 5 bases at V and 1 base at J, with 8 bases between. Looked up from germline, CDR1 is DFQATT and CDR2 is SNEGSKA (reference sequence). The CDR3 DNA reads TGCAGTGCTGTAGGGGGGAACACTGAAGCTTTCTTT. It codes for CSAVGGNTEAFF.

This clonotype was detected only a few times. This sequence joins TRBV12-3 or TRBV12-4 and TRBJ1-2; D unresolved. The CDR3 runs to 12 residues. Trimming shortened V by 1 base and J by 6 bases, and 6 bases separated the two germline ends. CDR3 in DNA: TGTGCCAGCAGTTTAGGAGCGAATGGCTACACCTTC. The encoded protein is CASSLGANGYTF.

This clonotype appeared a few times. The chain is built from TRBV14 and TRBJ1-1; 10 nucleotides match TRBD1. This CDR3 is 20 amino acids long. The V segment lost 0 bases and the J segment 3 bases; nucleotides outside the gene matches: 16. In germline, CDR1 is SGHDN, CDR2 FVKESK. The CDR3 DNA sequence: TGTGCCAGCAGCCAAGATTCGCGACAGGGGGCGAGGTTCGGGGACACTGAAGCTTTCTTT. Translated: CASSQDSRQGARFGDTEAFF.

V is TRBV20-1 and J is TRBJ2-7; 10 positions agree with TRBD1. Germline V gives CDR1 DFQATT, CDR2 SNEGSKA (reference sequence). V dropped 4 bases and J dropped 1; count of bases not matched to a gene: 13. The CDR3 loop spans 17 amino acids. The CDR3 spells CSAIHHQDRGFSYEQYF. The CDR3 coding sequence is TGCAGTGCTATACACCATCAGGACAGGGGGTTTTCCTACGAGCAGTACTTC.

This clonotype occurred a few times. The chain carries TRBV3-1 and TRBJ2-1, with TRBD1 matching 8 bases. Trimming cost V 3 bases and J 6 bases; bases outside gene matches: 4. The CDR3 has 14 residues. Per germline, CDR1 LGHDT and CDR2 YNNKEL (reference sequence). In nucleotides, the CDR3 is TGTGCCAGCAGCCACCTTACAGGGGGCAATGAGCAGTTCTTC. It is translated as CASSHLTGGNEQFF.

This clonotype was detected only once. The gene calls are TRBV7-8 and TRBJ2-4; tentative D call: TRBD2 (7 bases). V lost 5 bases to trimming and J lost 5 bases, with 25 bases between them. The germline gives CDR1 SGHVS, CDR2 FQNEAQ. The CDR3 loop spans 18 amino acids. CDR3: CASSTPRRGALDQNIQYF. The CDR3 DNA is TGTGCCAGCAGCACCCCGAGACGGGGGGCGCTGGATCAAAACATTCAGTACTTC.

This chain joins TRBV7-9 and TRBJ1-1, with a weak D call TRBD1 (6 bases). Germline lookup yields CDR1 SEHNR and CDR2 FQNEAQ (reference sequence). Trimming pared 5 bases from V and 4 bases from J, leaving 20 bases between. CDR3 length: 16 amino acids. The CDR3 spells CASSLPGDLGGTEAFF. The CDR3 nucleotides read TGTGCCAGCAGCCTACCAGGGGATCTTGGGGGCACTGAAGCTTTCTTT.

This clonotype was counted only a few times. V gene TRBV5-4 combines with J gene TRBJ2-2; 9 bases are a match to TRBD1. There are 16 residues in the CDR3. Germline V CDR1 and CDR2: SGHNT, YYREEE (reference sequence). V trimming: 3 bases; J trimming: 4 bases; junction bases outside the gene matches: 7. Here the CDR3 DNA reads TGTGCCAGCAGCTCGTGGGACAGGGAACGCACCGGGGAGCTGTTTTTT. Its translation is CASSSWDRERTGELFF.

In this sample, this clonotype turned up a few times. The V and J genes are TRBV19 and TRBJ2-1; 14 bases are a match to TRBD2. The CDR3 runs to 21 residues. Trimming at V came to 4 bases and at J to 1 base, leaving 15 bases not matched to a gene. CDR1 and CDR2 (germline): LNHDA, SQIVND (reference sequence). CDR3 region: CASSTRLAGGLPPRSYNEQFF. CDR3 coding DNA: TGTGCCAGTAGTACCCGACTAGCGGGAGGGCTTCCTCCGAGGTCCTACAATGAGCAGTTCTTC.

This clonotype was detected only a few times. V is TRBV6-6 and J is TRBJ1-2; 10 bases fit TRBD1. CDR3 length equals 15 residues. Trimming at V came to 0 bases and at J to 2 bases, leaving 0 bases not matched to a gene. Germline V gene lookup returns CDR1 MNHNY and CDR2 SVGAGI (reference sequence). The CDR3 loop is CASSYSTGGNYGYTF. CDR3 nucleotide sequence: TGTGCCAGCAGTTACTCGACAGGGGGCAACTATGGCTACACCTTC.

This clonotype was observed at least ten times. The CDR3 DNA follows: TGCGCCAGCAGCTCGGGACTAGCCGGGGTCTTCGACGAGCAGTACTTC. This gives the protein CASSSGLAGVFDEQYF. This chain joins TRBV5-1 and TRBJ2-7; 9 bases are shared with TRBD2. V lost 3 bases and J lost 5; bases outside the gene matches: 12. CDR1 SGHRS and CDR2 YFSETQ come from the germline V gene. This CDR3 region has 16 residues.